The 21 T cell receptor beta chains below all came from one sample that was sequenced in a study of metastatic and nonmetastatic thyroid tumors (dated by TCRdb to 2020 to 2021). The library was prepared using PCR. Sequencing instrument: Illumina HiSeq 4000. Using fastp trimming at Q25 and MiXCR clonotype assembly, TCRdb reanalyzed the public sequencing data and kept in-frame beta chains. The sample data list 24,000 or so clones, and roughly a fifth of these were observed just once. The top ten constitute approximately 4.3% of the sample. No treatment had been received by any patient before thyroid surgery. The sequenced material came from blood. The receptor source for this set is a male donor with papillary thyroid cancer or a benign thyroid nodule (not recorded which). Some clones in this sample may be carry-over from other donors' samples.

The rearrangement links TRBV27 to TRBJ2-7, with D tentatively TRBD1 or TRBD2 (5 bases each). The CDR3 runs 15 residues. V was clipped by 6 bases and J by 9 bases, with 24 bases between them. CDR1 is MNHEY, CDR2 SMNVEV, per germline (reference sequence). The CDR3 loop is CASSYQLPGSTGQYF. The CDR3 nucleotides read TGTGCCAGCAGCTACCAACTTCCGGGGTCCACAGGGCAGTACTTC.

This clone has more than one count but fewer than ten. The chain couples TRBV28 to TRBJ1-2; 12 bases fit TRBD1. The CDR3 has 15 amino acids. After removal of 5 bases from V and 6 bases from J, the junction contained 7 bases not matched to a gene. CDR1 MDHEN and CDR2 SYDVKM come from the germline V gene. CDR3: CASSTGTGGENGYTF. CDR3 coding DNA: TGTGCCAGCAGTACCGGGACAGGGGGCGAGAATGGCTACACCTTC.

The rearrangement links TRBV6-2 or TRBV6-3 to TRBJ2-5; D gene unclear. This CDR3 has 13 amino acids. Germline lookup yields CDR1 MNHEY and CDR2 SVGEGT. With 4 bases removed from V and 5 bases from J, the gap between germline ends came to 11 bases. CDR3 in amino acids: CASSWQVGETQYF. The CDR3 nucleotides are TGTGCCAGCAGTTGGCAGGTTGGGGAGACCCAGTACTTC.

This clone has ten or more counts. The chain is built from TRBV9 and TRBJ1-2; 12 nucleotides line up with TRBD1. V dropped 2 bases and J dropped 3; count of bases not matched to a gene: 5. The germline CDR1 and CDR2 sequences are SGDLS and YYNGEE. This CDR3 has 16 residues. The CDR3 sequence is CASSVSGTGGDYGYTF. The CDR3 DNA reads TGTGCCAGCAGCGTCTCTGGGACAGGGGGCGACTATGGCTACACCTTC.

The V and J genes are TRBV5-6 and TRBJ2-1; TRBD2 matches 9 bases. Unmatched junction bases numbered 2, after V lost 2 bases and J lost 8 bases. The CDR3 extends over 13 amino acids. Germline V gene data show CDR1 as SGHDT and CDR2 as YYEEEE. CDR3 sequence (DNA): TGTGCCAGCAGCTTTGCGGGAGGGGATGAGCAGTTCTTC. This codes for CASSFAGGDEQFF.

At least ten counts were recorded for this clone. Distinct nucleotide sequences in the sample also encode this CDR3. V and J are TRBV19 and TRBJ1-2; a weak D match, TRBD1 (6 bases). CDR1 and CDR2 from the germline V gene are LNHDA and SQIVND (reference sequence). Trimming took off 7 bases at V and 0 bases at J, with 24 bases between the two ends. This CDR3 has 18 amino acids. The CDR3 spells CASTIGGIGQLANYGYTF. The CDR3 nucleotides read TGTGCCAGTACCATAGGGGGAATCGGACAGTTAGCTAACTATGGCTACACCTTC.

This clone was picked up a small number of times. This chain links TRBV28 with TRBJ2-1; 8 nucleotides line up with TRBD1. With V trimmed by 1 base and J by 4 bases, 3 bases remained unmatched. Germline V gives CDR1 MDHEN, CDR2 SYDVKM. CDR3 size: 15 residues. The CDR3 protein is CASSLYGTGYNEQFF. CDR3 sequence (DNA): TGTGCCAGCAGTTTATACGGGACAGGTTACAATGAGCAGTTCTTC.

This clone was counted many times. The gene calls are TRBV9 and TRBJ1-3; no clear D. V gave up 0 bases and J gave up 0 bases, with 4 bases separating them. The length of the CDR3 is 14 residues. Germline CDR1 reads SGDLS; CDR2 reads YYNGEE. This CDR3 is CASSVAPSGNTIYF. CDR3 in DNA: TGTGCCAGCAGCGTAGCTCCCTCTGGAAACACCATATATTTT.

The chain joins TRBV29-1 to TRBJ2-3; D possibly corresponds to TRBD1 (6 bases). Germline CDR1 reads SQVTM; CDR2 reads ANQGSEA. The CDR3 loop spans 12 amino acids. V lost 7 bases, J lost 3 bases, and 11 bases lay in between. The chain's CDR3 is CSGWGQTDTQYF. DNA of the CDR3: TGCAGCGGGTGGGGGCAGACAGATACGCAGTATTTT.

The chain joins TRBV27 to TRBJ2-5; tentatively, D is TRBD2 (5 bases). The CDR3 consists of 13 residues. Germline assignment: CDR1 MNHEY and CDR2 SMNVEV (reference sequence). The germline V and J ends were trimmed by 5 bases and 3 bases, with 10 bases remaining between them. DNA for the CDR3: TGTGCCAGCAGTGATCGGGATGAAGAGACCCAGTACTTC. This codes for CASSDRDEETQYF.

This clone was detected ten times or more. This chain connects TRBV30 to TRBJ2-3, with a possible D match to TRBD2 (6 bases). This CDR3 comprises 15 residues. V was cut by 2 bases and J by 3 bases, with 15 bases left in between. The germline V gene has CDR1 GTSNPN and CDR2 SVGIG (reference sequence). For the CDR3, the DNA is TGTGCCTGGAGTAGTCGGGACTCCTTTACAGATACGCAGTATTTT. Translated, it gives CAWSSRDSFTDTQYF.

This clone was observed a handful of times. This chain links TRBV19 with TRBJ2-7, with no clear D. V was trimmed by 4 bases and J by 5 bases, leaving 9 bases between them. Germline V gene data show CDR1 as LNHDA and CDR2 as SQIVND (reference sequence). This CDR3 contains 12 residues. CDR3 nucleotides: TGTGCCAGTAGTACCAAGCGCAACGAGCAGTACTTC. The encoded protein is CASSTKRNEQYF. The entire variable domain, with the rest obtained from reference TRBV19 and TRBJ2-7, is as follows: DGGITQSPKYLFRKEGQNVTLSCEQNLNHDAMYWYRQDPGQGLRLIYYSQIVNDFQKGDIAEGYSVSREKKESFPLTVTSAQKNPTAFYLCASSTKRNEQYFGPGTRLTVT.

There are a few counts of this clone. Just one base apart from a much larger clone, this may be a read error. V gene TRBV15 combines with J gene TRBJ1-2; D remains ambiguous. The CDR3 is made up of 16 amino acids. Looked up from germline, CDR1 is LNHNV and CDR2 is YYDKDF (reference sequence). The CDR3 DNA sequence: TGTGCCACCAGAAGACTCCCGACCGATACGCACTATGGCTACACCTTT. This sequence encodes CATRRLPTDTHYGYTF.

The table lists this clone with a few counts. This chain joins TRBV27 and TRBJ1-4; the D gene is possibly TRBD1 (6 bases). CDR3 length: 14 residues. CDR1 MNHEY and CDR2 SMNVEV come from the germline V gene (reference sequence). V was cut by 3 bases and J by 6 bases, with 11 bases left in between. The CDR3 DNA sequence: TGTGCCAGCAGTTTCTCAGGGGAGCATGAAAAACTGTTTTTT. It specifies CASSFSGEHEKLFF.

This clone occurred many times. The chain uses TRBV7-9 and TRBJ2-3; D is ambiguous. The CDR3 is 12 amino acids. Germline values: CDR1 SEHNR, CDR2 FQNEAQ (reference sequence). V was trimmed by 6 bases and J by 2 bases, leaving 6 bases between them. In DNA form, the CDR3 reads TGTGCCAGCAGTCGGGCCACAGATACGCAGTATTTT. Its translation is CASSRATDTQYF.

The table lists this clone with many counts. The gene calls are TRBV29-1 and TRBJ2-7; TRBD2 aligns across 7 bases. Germline V gene data show CDR1 as SQVTM and CDR2 as ANQGSEA. The CDR3 covers 13 residues. J was trimmed by 2 bases and V by 3 bases; bases with no gene match: 4. The CDR3 DNA sequence: TGCAGCGTTGAGGAGGCGGGAGCCTACGAGCAGTACTTC. It translates to CSVEEAGAYEQYF.

The rearrangement joins TRBV19 to TRBJ1-5; no clear D gene. V was trimmed by 3 bases and J by 0 bases, leaving 15 bases between them. The CDR3 sequence is 17 residues long. Germline assignment: CDR1 LNHDA and CDR2 SQIVND (reference sequence). CDR3 protein: CASSMCRRLNSNQPQHF. The CDR3, as DNA: TGTGCCAGTAGTATGTGCCGACGGCTAAATAGCAATCAGCCCCAGCATTTT.

This clone was recorded at least ten times. The V gene is TRBV20-1, the J gene TRBJ1-3; 7 positions agree with TRBD1. The CDR3 is 14 amino acids. Germline assignment: CDR1 DFQATT and CDR2 SNEGSKA (reference sequence). The V gene end was trimmed by 4 bases and the J gene end by 4 bases; junction bases not matched to a gene: 7. CDR3 DNA: TGCAGTGCTACAACAGGGGTCCTCGGAAACACCATATATTTT. It specifies CSATTGVLGNTIYF.

This clone appeared many times. The V gene is TRBV4-1, the J gene TRBJ2-7; 8 bases align to TRBD2. Germline trimming cut 0 bases from V and 3 bases from J; bases unmatched to any gene: 1. The V gene's germline CDR1 is MGHRA and CDR2 YSYEKL. The CDR3 contains 14 residues. The CDR3 loop reads CASSQEGLDYEQYF. The CDR3 DNA reads as TGCGCCAGCAGCCAAGAGGGACTAGACTACGAGCAGTACTTC.

The chain uses TRBV6-5 and TRBJ1-4; no reliable D call. The CDR3 spans 16 residues. Trimming took 4 bases from V and 1 from J, leaving 13 bases between them. The germline CDR1 and CDR2 sequences are MNHEY and SVGAGI. CDR3 loop: CASSSFDTKTNEKLFF. The CDR3 DNA is TGTGCCAGCAGTTCTTTTGACACGAAAACTAATGAAAAACTGTTTTTT.

This clone was seen a few times. The chain recombines TRBV6-1 with TRBJ2-5; TRBD1 matches 10 bases. This CDR3 has 13 residues. Germline CDR1 reads MNHNS; CDR2 reads SASEGT. Unmatched junction bases numbered 4, after V lost 6 bases and J lost 6 bases. CDR3 bases: TGTGCCAGCAGCGACAGGGGGCTGAAGACCCAGTACTTC. This gives the protein CASSDRGLKTQYF.